The 32 T cell receptor beta chains given below trace back to one sample, sequenced in a study of blood T cell repertoires in COVID-19. TCRdb's copy holds only in-frame clones and misses some; the assay was immunoSEQ multiplex PCR. This sample has some 200,000 clones; 84% occur once, and the top ten carry 9.7%. The material sequenced was peripheral blood. Every receptor here comes from a man aged 50 to 60 with active or convalescent COVID-19.

This chain links TRBV2 with TRBJ2-2; no clear D gene. Germline lookup yields CDR1 SNHLY and CDR2 FYNNEI. V shed 6 bases and J shed 0 bases, with 8 bases lying between them. This CDR3 spans 14 amino acids. CDR3 in DNA: TGTGCCAGCAGCCTATTATCGAACACCGGGGAGCTGTTTTTT. It specifies CASSLLSNTGELFF.

The chain carries TRBV11-2 and TRBJ1-1; D is perhaps TRBD1 (5 bases). The germline gives CDR1 SGHAT, CDR2 FQNNGV. The CDR3 totals 13 residues. The V and J ends lost 5 bases and 5 bases respectively, with 12 bases between them. CDR3 nucleotides: TGTGCCAGCAGCCCGGGGGGGAAAACTGAAGCTTTCTTT. Translation: CASSPGGKTEAFF. The whole variable domain, filled in from reference TRBV11-2 and TRBJ1-1, reads EAGVAQSPRYKIIEKRQSVAFWCNPISGHATLYWYQQILGQGPKLLIQFQNNGVVDDSQLPKDRFSAERLKGVDSTLKIQPAKLEDSAVYLCASSPGGKTEAFFGQGTRLTVV.

V is TRBV10-2 and J is TRBJ1-2, with 8 bases that match TRBD1. Trimming at V came to 2 bases and at J to 1 base, leaving 3 bases not matched to a gene. The CDR3 is 15 amino acids. CDR1 and CDR2 from the germline V gene are WSHSY and SAAADI. As DNA, the CDR3 is TGCGCCAGCAGTGAGACAGGGGGTTATAACTATGGCTACACCTTC. It specifies CASSETGGYNYGYTF.

V is TRBV18 and J is TRBJ1-2; 8 positions agree with TRBD1. This CDR3 spans 13 amino acids. Losses at the gene ends were 4 bases for V and 6 bases for J; bases not matched to a gene: 4. CDR1 is KGHSH, CDR2 LQKENI, per germline. The CDR3 here is CASSLGGQDGYTF. The CDR3 DNA follows: TGTGCCAGCTCACTGGGGGGACAGGATGGCTACACCTTC.

The chain combines TRBV9 with TRBJ2-1; 8 nucleotides match TRBD1. V shed 1 base, J shed 4 bases, and the junction held 4 bases outside the gene matches. The germline gives CDR1 SGDLS, CDR2 YYNGEE. The CDR3 sequence is 15 residues long. DNA of the CDR3: TGTGCCAGCAGCGTATGGCAGGGGGCTTACAATGAGCAGTTCTTC. Protein product: CASSVWQGAYNEQFF.

J is TRBJ2-7 and V is TRBV19; 8 bases fit TRBD1. V lost 5 bases and J lost 1; bases outside the gene matches: 4. There are 14 residues in the CDR3. In germline, CDR1 is LNHDA, CDR2 SQIVND (reference sequence). CDR3: CASSAGQGSYEQYF. The CDR3 DNA is TGTGCCAGTAGTGCCGGACAGGGATCCTACGAGCAGTACTTC. The variable domain in full, with the rest retrieved from reference TRBV19 and TRBJ2-7, is DGGITQSPKYLFRKEGQNVTLSCEQNLNHDAMYWYRQDPGQGLRLIYYSQIVNDFQKGDIAEGYSVSREKKESFPLTVTSAQKNPTAFYLCASSAGQGSYEQYFGPGTRLTVT.

The chain uses TRBV14 and TRBJ1-2, with a possible D match to TRBD1 (6 bases). Germline V gene data show CDR1 as SGHDN and CDR2 as FVKESK. The length of the CDR3 is 17 residues. V lost 0 bases and J 8 bases, leaving 22 bases between the germline ends. The CDR3 nucleotides read TGTGCCAGCAGCCAAGAGACAGGCCGGTTTTCCATCGGGGGCTACACCTTC. Translating gives CASSQETGRFSIGGYTF.

V is TRBV29-1 and J is TRBJ2-2, with TRBD2 matching 11 bases. This CDR3 comprises 15 residues. V lost 5 bases to trimming and J lost 1 base; unmatched junction nucleotides: 3. Germline CDR1 reads SQVTM; CDR2 reads ANQGSEA. The CDR3 sequence: CSVLAGGLNTGELFF. The CDR3 DNA is TGCAGCGTTTTAGCGGGGGGGCTGAACACCGGGGAGCTGTTTTTT.

The chain is built from TRBV5-5 and TRBJ2-7; D is possibly TRBD1 (6 bases). V shed 0 bases and J shed 2 bases, with 15 bases lying between them. Germline V gives CDR1 SGHKS, CDR2 YYEKEE (reference sequence). This CDR3 is built from 16 residues. CDR3 coding DNA: TGTGCCAGCAGCTTGGCCTGGGGGCATAATGCCTACGAGCAGTACTTC. Protein sequence: CASSLAWGHNAYEQYF.

This clone was observed once. V usage is TRBV2 and J usage is TRBJ1-2, with D maybe TRBD1 (5 bases). Deletions cut 4 bases from V and 1 base from J, with 10 bases between. Germline V gene data show CDR1 as SNHLY and CDR2 as FYNNEI. This CDR3 has 14 amino acids. CDR3 DNA: TGTGCCAGCAGTGTGGACAAAAATAACTATGGCTACACCTTC. Residues: CASSVDKNNYGYTF.

The rearrangement links TRBV6-6 to TRBJ1-1; D unresolved. V lost 2 bases and J 5 bases, leaving 12 bases between the germline ends. In germline, CDR1 is MNHNY, CDR2 SVGAGI (reference sequence). The CDR3 extends over 14 amino acids. The CDR3 DNA reads as TGTGCCAGCAGTTACGGGGAGGGAGGAACTGAAGCTTTCTTT. Translating gives CASSYGEGGTEAFF.

The chain is built from TRBV18 and TRBJ1-5, with 7 bases matching TRBD1. Germline V gene data show CDR1 as KGHSH and CDR2 as LQKENI. With 1 base clipped from V and 4 bases from J, the junction kept 4 bases outside the gene matches. This CDR3 comprises 15 residues. CDR3 region: CASSPHTGANQPQHF. The CDR3 coding sequence is TGTGCCAGCTCACCACATACAGGGGCTAATCAGCCCCAGCATTTT.

The chain employs TRBV6-5 and TRBJ1-5, with D hard to call. V lost 7 bases and J 5 bases, leaving 12 bases between the germline ends. This CDR3 is 13 amino acids long. CDR1 is MNHEY and CDR2 is SVGAGI in the germline V gene. CDR3 DNA sequence: TGTGCCAGCACGCACCCGGGGTATCAGCCCCAGCATTTT. Translating it yields CASTHPGYQPQHF.

The rearrangement joins TRBV19 to TRBJ1-5; D call uncertain. Germline V gene lookup returns CDR1 LNHDA and CDR2 SQIVND (reference sequence). The length of the CDR3 is 16 residues. With 5 bases removed from V and 3 bases from J, the gap between germline ends came to 17 bases. CDR3 sequence (DNA): TGTGCCAGTAGTCCTCAATGGCCCGCTTACAATCAGCCCCAGCATTTT. This encodes CASSPQWPAYNQPQHF.

The rearrangement uses TRBV7-9 and TRBJ2-7; D is unclear. CDR3 length: 15 amino acids. The germline CDR1 and CDR2 sequences are SEHNR and FQNEAQ (reference sequence). Trimming left V 1 base short and J 2 bases short, with 12 bases between. The CDR3 sequence: CASSLGSVETYEQYF. The CDR3 DNA sequence: TGTGCCAGCAGCTTAGGGTCGGTGGAGACCTACGAGCAGTACTTC.

The chain combines TRBV7-2 with TRBJ2-7, with 10 bases that match TRBD1. Per germline, CDR1 SGHTA and CDR2 FQGNSA. Trimming cost V 4 bases and J 3 bases; bases outside gene matches: 6. The CDR3 extends over 15 amino acids. The CDR3 here is CASSSTTGGDYEQYF. As DNA, the CDR3 is TGTGCCAGCAGCTCAACGACAGGGGGCGACTACGAGCAGTACTTC. Supplemented by reference TRBV7-2 and TRBJ2-7, the full variable domain reads GAGVSQSPSNKVTEKGKDVELRCDPISGHTALYWYRQSLGQGLEFLIYFQGNSAPDKSGLPSDRFSAERTGGSVSTLTIQRTQQEDSAVYLCASSSTTGGDYEQYFGPGTRLTVT.

In DNA form, the CDR3 reads TGCGCCAGCAGCTTGGATGAGAATGAAAAACTGTTTTTT. This encodes CASSLDENEKLFF. The chain couples TRBV5-1 to TRBJ1-4; no firm D call. Germline CDR1 reads SGHRS; CDR2 reads YFSETQ. Between the trimmed V and J ends, which lost 0 bases and 5 bases, there was a span of 5 bases. There are 13 residues in the CDR3.

This clone was detected only a few times. The rearrangement joins TRBV5-1 to TRBJ2-5; a possible D gene is TRBD1 (6 bases). The CDR3 is made up of 14 amino acids. Germline V gene lookup returns CDR1 SGHRS and CDR2 YFSETQ. Trimming took 0 bases from V and 4 from J, leaving 10 bases between them. CDR3: CASSLAGTRETQYF. The CDR3 DNA follows: TGCGCCAGCAGCTTGGCCGGGACAAGAGAGACCCAGTACTTC.

This rearrangement joins TRBV3-1 (or the pseudogene TRBV3-2) to TRBJ2-7, with 7 bases fitting TRBD2. The V segment lost 1 base and the J segment 5 bases; nucleotides outside the gene matches: 5. CDR3 length: 14 amino acids. CDR1 is LGHDT and CDR2 is YNNKEL in the germline V gene (reference sequence). CDR3 loop: CASSQVGGIDEQYF. The CDR3 DNA reads as TGTGCCAGCAGCCAAGTCGGGGGGATCGACGAGCAGTACTTC.

The genes are TRBV12-3 or TRBV12-4 and TRBJ1-2; D unclear. V dropped 4 bases and J dropped 7 bases, with 10 bases sitting between them. The CDR3 covers 12 residues. CDR3 residues: CASSSWAPGYTF. DNA for the CDR3: TGTGCCAGCAGTTCATGGGCACCTGGCTACACCTTC.

This clone was detected once. The V call is TRBV5-5, the J call TRBJ2-1; the match to TRBD1 covers 10 bases. CDR1 is SGHKS and CDR2 is YYEKEE in the germline V gene (reference sequence). Trimming at V came to 5 bases and at J to 4 bases, leaving 6 bases not matched to a gene. This CDR3 comprises 15 residues. The CDR3 DNA sequence: TGTGCCAGCAGTACCGGGACAGGGGCATACAATGAGCAGTTCTTC. Amino acid sequence: CASSTGTGAYNEQFF.

The V and J genes are TRBV5-4 and TRBJ2-5; possible D gene TRBD2, 6 bases. The CDR3 sequence is 16 residues long. Germline CDR1 and CDR2: SGHNT and YYREEE (reference sequence). V lost 0 bases to trimming and J lost 1 base, with 13 bases between them. The CDR3 protein is CASSLVTGTVQETQYF. The CDR3 bases are TGTGCCAGCAGCTTGGTTACCGGGACTGTCCAAGAGACCCAGTACTTC.

The V gene is TRBV27, the J gene TRBJ1-1, with 9 bases aligning to TRBD1. V gave up 6 bases and J gave up 5 bases; unmatched junction bases: 16. Germline V gene lookup returns CDR1 MNHEY and CDR2 SMNVEV (reference sequence). There are 17 residues in the CDR3. The CDR3 sequence: CASSRISWDRVGTEAFF. As DNA, the CDR3 is TGTGCCAGCAGCCGTATATCATGGGACAGGGTAGGGACTGAAGCTTTCTTT.

J is TRBJ2-5 and V is TRBV2; weak D call: TRBD2 (5 bases). Trimming took 3 bases from V and 5 from J, leaving 7 bases between them. CDR1 and CDR2 (germline): SNHLY, FYNNEI. The CDR3 consists of 12 residues. CDR3 amino acids: CASSDGVETQYF. CDR3 sequence (DNA): TGTGCCAGCAGTGACGGGGTTGAGACCCAGTACTTC.

The chain couples TRBV7-2 to TRBJ1-3; D might be TRBD1 (6 bases). V was pared by 4 bases and J by 0 bases, with 13 bases between. The CDR3 contains 16 residues. Looked up from germline, CDR1 is SGHTA and CDR2 is FQGNSA. The CDR3 nucleotides read TGTGCCAGCAGCTCCACAGGGCCCCTCTCTGGAAACACCATATATTTT. Its protein is CASSSTGPLSGNTIYF.

This chain connects TRBV2 to TRBJ1-2, with 7 bases identical to TRBD1. Trimming took 5 bases from V and 5 from J; bases not matched to a gene: 11. This CDR3 has 15 residues. Germline V CDR1 and CDR2: SNHLY, FYNNEI. The CDR3 sequence: CASSRRQGESYGYTF. CDR3 DNA: TGTGCCAGCAGTAGGCGCCAGGGGGAAAGTTATGGCTACACCTTC.

This chain uses TRBV5-4 with TRBJ2-5; D is perhaps TRBD1 (6 bases). The CDR3 totals 15 residues. Germline CDR1 is SGHNT and CDR2 is YYREEE (reference sequence). V shed 0 bases and J shed 5 bases, with 14 bases lying between them. CDR3 loop: CASSLESQRGETQYF. For the CDR3, the DNA is TGTGCCAGCAGCTTGGAGTCACAGAGGGGGGAGACCCAGTACTTC.

The rearrangement uses TRBV13 and TRBJ2-5, with TRBD2 matching over 15 bases. This CDR3 region has 16 residues. The J segment lost 4 bases and the V segment lost 5 bases, leaving 5 bases of the junction unmatched. Per germline, CDR1 PRHDT and CDR2 FYEKMQ (reference sequence). The CDR3 DNA reads TGTGCCAGCAGCCCGGGACTAGCGGGAGGAGGAGAGACCCAGTACTTC. Its translation: CASSPGLAGGGETQYF. Based on the CDR3 plus reference TRBV13 and TRBJ2-5, the full variable domain is AAGVIQSPRHLIKEKRETATLKCYPIPRHDTVYWYQQGPGQDPQFLISFYEKMQSDKGSIPDRFSAQQFSDYHSELNMSSLELGDSALYFCASSPGLAGGGETQYFGPGTRLLVL.

The rearrangement links TRBV4-2 to TRBJ2-1, with a possible D match to TRBD1 (5 bases). The CDR3 covers 13 residues. Germline assignment: CDR1 LGHNA and CDR2 YNFKEQ. The V and J ends lost 1 base and 7 bases respectively, with 8 bases between them. CDR3 amino acids: CASSQGGVNEQFF. CDR3 DNA sequence: TGTGCCAGCAGCCAAGGGGGCGTAAATGAGCAGTTCTTC.

This rearrangement joins TRBV6-1 to TRBJ1-2; 8 nucleotides match TRBD1. From germline, CDR1 is MNHNS and CDR2 SASEGT. The CDR3 loop spans 16 amino acids. V gave up 2 bases and J gave up 4 bases; unmatched junction bases: 9. This CDR3 is CASSESPPGGGYGYTF. CDR3 coding DNA: TGTGCCAGCAGTGAAAGTCCCCCAGGGGGCGGCTATGGCTACACCTTC.

The rearrangement links TRBV27 to TRBJ2-1, with TRBD2 identical over 14 bases. Germline lookup yields CDR1 MNHEY and CDR2 SMNVEV (reference sequence). The CDR3 consists of 17 residues. The V and J ends lost 8 bases and 10 bases, in that order; junction bases with no gene match: 16. The CDR3 sequence is CASSGLAGGLASSEQFF. The DNA for the CDR3 is TGTGCCAGCTCTGGACTAGCGGGAGGTTTGGCTTCTTCGGAGCAGTTCTTC.

J is TRBJ2-3 and V is TRBV7-9; TRBD2 matches 12 bases. The ends lost 4 bases at V and 5 bases at J; junction bases unmatched: 4. CDR1 and CDR2 (germline): SEHNR, FQNEAQ (reference sequence). The CDR3 runs 15 residues. The DNA of the CDR3 is TGTGCCAGCAGCTGGACTAGCGGGGCGGTAGATACGCAGTATTTT. Translation: CASSWTSGAVDTQYF.